One and the same sample provided the 23 T cell receptor beta chains below, sequenced in a study of tumor-infiltrating lymphocytes in localized non-small cell lung cancer. Sequenced by immunoSEQ multiplex PCR; TCRdb stores in-frame clones only, minus some. Of approximately 12,000 clones listed, 60% to 85% are singletons. The sequenced material came from uninvolved lung tissue not adjacent to the tumor. These receptors were obtained from a human donor with non-small cell lung cancer.

Turning to this clone: This same CDR3 is encoded by further DNA sequences in the sample. This chain uses TRBV4-1 with TRBJ2-7; maybe TRBD1 (5 bases). Germline lookup yields CDR1 MGHRA and CDR2 YSYEKL. With 0 bases removed from V and 2 bases from J, the gap between germline ends came to 14 bases. The CDR3 has 16 residues. CDR3 bases: TGCGCCAGCAGCCAAGATGGTCAGGGCTTCACCTACGAGCAGTACTTC. As protein: CASSQDGQGFTYEQYF.

This clone is medium-sized by share. The chain uses TRBV19 and TRBJ1-1; TRBD1 aligns across 8 bases. Germline loops: CDR1 LNHDA, CDR2 SQIVND (reference sequence). This CDR3 is built from 17 residues. The V segment lost 8 bases and the J segment 7 bases; nucleotides outside the gene matches: 21. DNA of the CDR3: TGTGCCAGTTCAAATGGGGGTTACAGGGGGAAGAAGGATGAAGCTTTCTTT. It translates to CASSNGGYRGKKDEAFF.

The genes are TRBV5-6 and TRBJ2-7; TRBD1 is a possible D gene (5 bases). CDR1 and CDR2 from the germline V gene are SGHDT and YYEEEE. Trimming stripped 2 bases from V and 3 bases from J, with 15 bases between. This CDR3 region has 15 residues. The CDR3 DNA reads TGTGCCAGCAGCTTTCGTAGGGGCCTCAACTACGAGCAGTACTTC. This gives the protein CASSFRRGLNYEQYF.

J is TRBJ1-2 and V is TRBV5-1; TRBD1 is a possible D gene (5 bases). The CDR3 is 15 amino acids. The V gene lost 0 bases and the J gene lost 7 bases, with 16 bases spanning the gap. The germline V gene has CDR1 SGHRS and CDR2 YFSETQ. For the CDR3, the DNA is TGCGCCAGCAGCTTGGCCGAGAAGGGGCCCGGTGGCTACACCTTC. Its protein product is CASSLAEKGPGGYTF.

The chain combines TRBV6-5 with TRBJ1-2; no firm D call. This CDR3 region has 13 residues. Germline V lookup: CDR1 MNHEY, CDR2 SVGAGI. V lost 2 bases, J lost 8 bases, and 12 bases lay in between. In DNA form, the CDR3 reads TGTGCCAGCAGTTACCCGGACTCCGGGGGCTACACCTTC. Translated: CASSYPDSGGYTF.

The chain couples TRBV30 to TRBJ1-5, with 8 bases lining up with TRBD1. Germline V gene sequence: CDR1 GTSNPN, CDR2 SVGIG (reference sequence). J was trimmed by 5 bases and V by 1 base; bases with no gene match: 7. CDR3 length: 15 amino acids. CDR3: CAWSAQGAHYQPQHF. The DNA of the CDR3 is TGTGCCTGGAGTGCCCAGGGGGCCCACTATCAGCCCCAGCATTTT. Combining the CDR3 with reference TRBV30 and TRBJ1-5 gives the whole variable domain SQTIHQWPATLVQPVGSPLSLECTVEGTSNPNLYWYRQAAGRGLQLLFYSVGIGQISSEVPQNLSASRPQDRQFILSSKKLLLSDSGFYLCAWSAQGAHYQPQHFGDGTRLSIL.

V is TRBV2 and J is TRBJ2-7; perhaps TRBD2 as D (6 bases). V shed 4 bases and J shed 3 bases, with 19 bases lying between them. Germline values: CDR1 SNHLY, CDR2 FYNNEI. This CDR3 contains 16 residues. CDR3 coding DNA: TGTGCCAGCAGTGCCTCTTCGGGTAGCGGCCGCTACGAGCAGTACTTC. This gives the protein CASSASSGSGRYEQYF.

The chain combines TRBV30 with TRBJ1-1, with a tentative D call TRBD1 (6 bases). With 4 bases removed from V and 5 bases from J, the gap between germline ends came to 11 bases. Germline lookup yields CDR1 GTSNPN and CDR2 SVGIG (reference sequence). This CDR3 contains 12 residues. The CDR3 sequence is CAWTQGSTEAFF. For the CDR3, the DNA is TGTGCCTGGACACAGGGTAGTACTGAAGCTTTCTTT.

This chain links TRBV29-1 with TRBJ2-3, with TRBD1 as a possible D gene (6 bases). The CDR3 extends over 14 amino acids. Germline loops: CDR1 SQVTM, CDR2 ANQGSEA. The ends were cut back, 5 bases at V and 2 bases at J, with 14 bases in the middle. As DNA, the CDR3 is TGCAGCGTTTCCGACAGGCTAGACACAGATACGCAGTATTTT. The encoded protein is CSVSDRLDTDTQYF.

Comments on this clone: Germline and junction disagree at one end, which may indicate a read error. J is TRBJ2-7 and V is TRBV2, with 9 bases matching TRBD1. Germline-derived CDR1 and CDR2 are SNHLY and FYNNEI. This CDR3 spans 11 amino acids. CDR3 bases: TGTGCCAGCAGCTCCTCGGGACAGGGCGTTTTC. Its protein is CASSSSGQGVF. Combining the CDR3 with reference TRBV2 and TRBJ2-7 gives the whole variable domain EPEVTQTPSHQVTQMGQEVILRCVPISNHLYFYWYRQILGQKVEFLVSFYNNEISEKSEIFDDQFSVERPDGSNFTLKIRSTKLEDSAMYFCASSSSGQGVFGPGTRLTVT.

V gene TRBV2 combines with J gene TRBJ2-5, with TRBD1 identical over 7 bases. The CDR3 length is 14 residues. Germline V gives CDR1 SNHLY, CDR2 FYNNEI. With V trimmed by 8 bases and J by 1 base, 7 bases remained unmatched. This chain's CDR3 is CASEPGTAQETQYF. DNA of the CDR3: TGTGCCAGCGAGCCCGGGACAGCCCAAGAGACCCAGTACTTC.

This chain connects TRBV6-4 to TRBJ2-1; the D is unclear. V shed 7 bases and J shed 7 bases, with 23 bases lying between them. Germline loops: CDR1 MRHNA, CDR2 SNTAGT. The CDR3 covers 16 residues. In nucleotides, the CDR3 is TGTGCCAGCATCCGAACGACTTCCGGCACAAGGAATGAGCAGTTCTTC. It yields the protein CASIRTTSGTRNEQFF.

The chain combines TRBV11-2 with TRBJ2-1; the D gene is possibly TRBD1 (5 bases). Germline V gene lookup returns CDR1 SGHAT and CDR2 FQNNGV. V was pared by 5 bases and J by 5 bases, with 10 bases between. This CDR3 comprises 13 residues. DNA of the CDR3: TGTGCCAGCAGCCTACTCAGGGACAATGAGCAGTTCTTC. Translation gives CASSLLRDNEQFF.

The chain couples TRBV6-1 to TRBJ2-2, with unresolved D. Germline CDR1 reads MNHNS; CDR2 reads SASEGT. This CDR3 has 11 amino acids. With 8 bases removed from V and 6 bases from J, the gap between germline ends came to 7 bases. CDR3: CASRAPGELFF. The DNA for the CDR3 is TGTGCCAGCCGAGCACCCGGGGAGCTGTTTTTT.

The chain is built from TRBV7-2 and TRBJ1-1; D remains ambiguous. The germline gives CDR1 SGHTA, CDR2 FQGNSA. The V and J ends lost 1 base and 0 bases respectively, with 9 bases between them. CDR3 length: 15 amino acids. The DNA for the CDR3 is TGTGCCAGCAGCTTAGGAACATACATGAACACTGAAGCTTTCTTT. This codes for CASSLGTYMNTEAFF.

The genes are TRBV7-9 and TRBJ2-5; D might be TRBD2 (6 bases). Germline V CDR1 and CDR2: SEHNR, FQNEAQ (reference sequence). This CDR3 spans 15 amino acids. Between the trimmed V and J ends, which lost 3 bases and 4 bases, there was a span of 15 bases. The CDR3 nucleotides are TGTGCCAGCAGCTTTCGTCAGGGACTGGGAGAGACCCAGTACTTC. This translates into CASSFRQGLGETQYF.

The chain links TRBV5-6 to TRBJ1-1; the match to TRBD1 covers 8 bases. The trim removed 5 bases at V and 8 bases at J, leaving 5 bases unmatched. The CDR3 is made up of 12 amino acids. CDR1 SGHDT and CDR2 YYEEEE come from the germline V gene. CDR3 in amino acids: CASRDRVSEAFF. For the CDR3, the DNA is TGTGCCAGCAGGGACAGGGTGTCAGAAGCTTTCTTT.

As DNA, the CDR3 is TGTGCCTGGAGTGTACCACCGGGGTACTATGGCTACACCTTC. It encodes CAWSVPPGYYGYTF. The rearrangement links TRBV30 to TRBJ1-2; D gene unclear. This CDR3 region has 14 residues. Trimming removed 0 bases from V and 3 bases from J, with 11 bases in between. CDR1 and CDR2 from the germline V gene are GTSNPN and SVGIG (reference sequence).

The V and J genes are TRBV29-1 and TRBJ2-5; TRBD1 agrees at 9 bases. Germline V gene lookup returns CDR1 SQVTM and CDR2 ANQGSEA. After removal of 5 bases from V and 4 bases from J, the junction contained 11 bases not matched to a gene. This CDR3 has 15 amino acids. The CDR3 sequence: CSVYGTGGGGETQYF. The CDR3 nucleotides are TGCAGCGTTTATGGCACAGGGGGCGGAGGAGAGACCCAGTACTTC.

The V gene is TRBV15, the J gene TRBJ1-2, with unresolved D. V lost 1 base and J 0 bases, leaving 9 bases between the germline ends. Germline assignment: CDR1 LNHNV and CDR2 YYDKDF (reference sequence). The CDR3 loop spans 15 amino acids. The CDR3 here is CATSRGRTSNYGYTF. The DNA for the CDR3 is TGTGCCACCAGCAGAGGCCGAACATCTAACTATGGCTACACCTTC.

This clone came up a few times. This chain uses TRBV7-9 with TRBJ1-1; 7 bases are a match to TRBD1. Trimming removed 3 bases from V and 10 bases from J; junction bases left unmatched: 5. The V gene's germline CDR1 is SEHNR and CDR2 FQNEAQ (reference sequence). The CDR3 runs to 12 residues. The CDR3 coding sequence is TGTGCCAGCAGCTTTCCTGGACAGGCAGCTTTCTTT. This encodes CASSFPGQAAFF.

This clone was counted a few times. This chain joins TRBV11-1 and TRBJ2-7, with 8 bases that match TRBD1. J was trimmed by 5 bases and V by 5 bases; bases with no gene match: 8. Germline values: CDR1 SGHAT, CDR2 FQDESV (reference sequence). This CDR3 region has 14 residues. CDR3 region: CASSLMTGEHEQYF. The CDR3 DNA sequence: TGTGCCAGCAGCCTCATGACAGGGGAACACGAGCAGTACTTC.

This chain connects TRBV4-1 to TRBJ1-2, with 8 bases lining up with TRBD1. Germline loops: CDR1 MGHRA, CDR2 YSYEKL. The CDR3 sequence is 15 residues long. Germline trimming cut 1 base from V and 4 bases from J; bases unmatched to any gene: 5. The CDR3 nucleotides read TGCGCCAGCAGCCAAGGGGACAGGTCTTTCTATGGCTACACCTTC. It codes for CASSQGDRSFYGYTF.